Below, 4 T cell receptor beta chains from the same sample are listed, as sequenced in a study of vaccination and CD4 T cells after COVID-19. Sequencing of the DNA from cultured CD4+ T cells was carried out with the Oncomine TCR Beta short-read assay. TCRdb re-called the PCR reads through MiXCR, storing one row per CDR3 protein. The sample yields around 20,000 distinct CDR3 sequences, approximately 45% seen once. The sample's treatment: roughly ten-day PBMC culture with coronavirus spike peptide pools or control peptides (ViraFEST assay). No antigen has been assigned to these receptors. The sequencing used CD4+ T cells from blood, cultured in vitro, collected before SARS-CoV-2 vaccination. The receptors come from a human donor who had recovered from COVID-19.

This clonotype was seen more than once but under ten times. The chain joins TRBV6-2 or TRBV6-3 to TRBJ1-2; D not certain. Germline loops: CDR1 MNHEY, CDR2 SVGEGT. Trimming left V 6 bases short and J 7 bases short, with 15 bases between. The CDR3 consists of 13 residues. CDR3 residues: CASRDPPEGGYTF. CDR3 nucleotide sequence: TGTGCCAGCAGGGACCCCCCCGAGGGTGGCTACACCTTC.

This clonotype was detected a few times. Written as DNA, the CDR3 is TGTGCCAGCAGGAATGATGAACTTGGCTCCGGACAGTCCTACGAGCAGTACTTC. This encodes CASRNDELGSGQSYEQYF. J is TRBJ2-7 and V is TRBV11-3; possible D gene TRBD1, 6 bases. The CDR3 contains 18 residues. CDR1 is SGHNT, CDR2 YENEEA, per germline. V dropped 6 bases and J dropped 1 base, with 25 bases sitting between them.

This clonotype was observed a single time. The chain joins TRBV28 to TRBJ2-7, with D possibly being TRBD1 or TRBD2 (5 bases each). This CDR3 region has 15 residues. Germline CDR1 and CDR2: MDHEN and SYDVKM. The V and J ends lost 5 bases and 5 bases respectively, with 19 bases between them. The CDR3 is CASSIGTFSRHEQYF. The CDR3 region has the DNA TGTGCCAGCAGTATAGGGACCTTCTCCCGCCACGAGCAGTACTTC.

This chain joins TRBV29-1 and TRBJ1-4, with 9 bases that match TRBD1. Germline trimming cut 6 bases from V and 6 bases from J; bases unmatched to any gene: 8. CDR1 and CDR2 (germline): SQVTM, ANQGSEA. The CDR3 is 14 residues long. The CDR3 loop reads CSVGTGGEYEKLFF. CDR3 DNA: TGCAGCGTAGGCACAGGGGGCGAATATGAAAAACTGTTTTTT.